What follows is one T cell receptor beta chain and its context. One junction end does not reproduce the germline sequence, and a read error may be involved. CDR1 SGHVS and CDR2 FNYEAQ come from the germline V gene. This CDR3 spans 12 amino acids. This table comes from immunoSEQ multiplex PCR, and its TCRdb copy is limited to in-frame clones, with some not included. Among 300,000 to 350,000 clones listed, over 85% were seen once. The data belong to a study of blood T cell repertoires in COVID-19. This receptor was identified in an older woman with COVID-19, enrolled during active disease. This rearrangement joins TRBV7-6 to TRBJ2-1, with 8 bases aligning to TRBD2. Sequenced sample: peripheral blood. The CDR3 region has the DNA TGTGCCAGCAGCCCCCGGGCGGGGGGTCCCGTCTTC. Translating it yields CASSPRAGGPVF. Variable domain in full (rest from reference TRBV7-6 and TRBJ2-1): GAGVSQSPRYKVTKRGQDVALRCDPISGHVSLYWYRQALGQGPEFLTYFNYEAQQDKSGLPNDRFSAERPEGSISTLTIQRTEQRDSAMYRCASSPRAGGPVFGPGTRLTVL.